A selection of T cell receptor beta chains follows, all from one sample in a study of OX40 agonist ivuxolimab in advanced cancers. The table came from immunoSEQ multiplex PCR; TCRdb's copy has only in-frame clones and leaves some out. The repertoire holds some 59,000 clones, with 85% to 90% as singletons. Sequencing used CD4+ or CD8+ T cells sorted from blood, obtained in a trial of the OX40 agonist ivuxolimab. The receptors stem from an adult with an advanced solid tumor such as melanoma, head and neck, liver or kidney cancer. Both conserved end residues are part of each CDR3. Some rows have no size entry. The others give once, few or many, or a class for an expanded clone.

v_call clone_size cdr3_aa
TRBV5-4 - CASSLEPSPVYGYTF
TRBV11-2 - CASSLHPGSVADTQYF
TRBV4-1 - CASSQDGGGSGNQPQHF
TRBV18 - CASSPAGFYLGGITKNIQYF
TRBV10-1 - CASSERGVAGGPYEQYF
TRBV5-4 - CASSLGTGVSGYTF
TRBV29-1 - CSVTDRTSYEQYF
TRBV18 once CASSPTFTGRDTEAFF
TRBV28 - CASTVSSVGCYERYF
TRBV28 - CASSLGSWGGQYF
TRBV6-5 - CASSYFGQTGNTIYF
TRBV19 - CASRIVGTGQNIQYF
TRBV7-2 - CASSLGYGTGPQETQYF
TRBV5-6 - CASSRTSGPSYNEQFF
TRBV5-1 - CASSLGDRAGDIQYF
TRBV29-1 - CSVVGDPSYEQYF
TRBV2 - CASRLGGLSNTGELFF
TRBV9 once CASTGRVRGPETYEQYF
TRBV11-3 - CASSPGTSGRRSYNEQFF
TRBV30 once CAWSVTGRQGPAFF
TRBV25-1 - CASSEYGHGGNQPQHF
TRBV5-1 - CASSFGAGADTQYF
TRBV28 few CASSPFGAGAKYEQYF
TRBV4-3 - CASSQDRRNTQYF
TRBV4-1 - CASSQGSTPDTQYF
TRBV5-1 - CASSLTGKGTDTQYF